The subject of this entry is one TCR beta chain. The specificity of this receptor is unknown. No qualities accompany the bases; no much larger clone lies one base away. The intended sense of this specimen's time point label: baseline before first vaccination. The vaccinee samples were drawn from two UK trials, COV001 and COV002, one of which was a single-blind randomized controlled phase 2/3 trial testing AZD1222 (ChAdOx1 nCoV-19) in healthy adults. Trial participant PBMC samples were collected at day 0 and day 28 after the second dose for TCRbeta chain sequencing. The CDR3 regions of human TCRbeta chains were analyzed by immunosequencing. Per the authors' processing: TCRs in the repertoires were matched against a reference library of SARS-CoV-2-specific TCRs that had been generated with the MIRA antigen-specificity platform. Breadth meant the fraction of unique TCRs that were SARS-CoV-2-associated, whereas depth meant the fraction of total T cells that were SARS-CoV-2-associated. Using the MIRA data, each spike-specific TCR was mapped to the spike region that the TCR reacts to and placed in a CD4 or CD8 class. Log10-transformed breadth and depth values were compared by one-way ANOVA with Sidak's multiple comparisons tests. Drawn from immuneACCESS, this table holds only the in-frame rearrangements with V and J called that TCRdb kept. Clones are partly lost; checked studies trace under half to an unresolved V gene and leave the rest unexplained. V, J and clone size reflect that table, while D and trimming were determined from the DNA. The sample includes some 140,000 clones, with 92% observed a single time. Clones ranked in the top ten supply roughly 3.1% of the sample.

This sample was included in a study of T cell responses to AZD1222 COVID-19 vaccine (dated by TCRdb to the early 2020s). Turning to the overall study: AZD1222 recipients with second doses at about 4 weeks or about 12 weeks were pooled, because spike-specific TCR depth and breadth did not differ between schedules. Trial participants were enrolled by age into 18-55, 56-69 and 70-plus year subgroups, with 148, 28 and 57 TCR-sequenced participants respectively. TCR sequencing was performed for roughly 250 trial participants, of whom around 200 were given two doses of AZD1222 and around 25 were given two doses of MenACWY control vaccine.

The investigation overall reported the following: Reportedly, close to half of the unique spike-specific TCRs recognized epitopes lying outside the regions that are mutated in the B.1.351 and B.1.1.7 variants. Participants were mostly white British, with more females than males. The authors suggested clonal diversity may have been underestimated. Because no day 14 peak-response samples were available, repertoires were characterized only after the peak T cell response. In the small 56-69-year group, the increase in depth fell short of significance, most likely because of low power. After two AZD1222 doses, both the breadth and the depth of spike-specific TCRs were significantly higher than at day 0 and than in MenACWY recipients. Conclusions about previously exposed vaccinees are limited because only six or seven AZD1222 recipients were SARS-CoV-2 seropositive at baseline. The vaccine-associated CD4 TCRs covered the entire spike protein, and the dominant responses fell in regions 160-218 and 743-854.

Spanning cysteine to phenylalanine, the CDR3 consists of 15 amino acids. The DNA shown is the 45-base CDR3, in frame from base 1. The V end gives up 1 base and the J end 6 bases, leaving 5 bases in the junction not matched to a gene. In the germline V gene (reference sequence), CDR1 corresponds to GTSNPN and CDR2 to SVGIG. The sequence came from an adult in good health. The V and J genes are TRBV30 and TRBJ1-4, with 10 central nucleotides matching TRBD1. The material was peripheral blood, obtained on day 0 of AZD1222 vaccination. The CDR3 here reads CAWSAQGTGDEKLFF. The bases are TGTGCCTGGAGTGCGCAAGGGACAGGGGATGAAAAACTGTTTTTT.